These 27 T cell receptor beta chains share one sample of origin, sequenced in a study of blood T cell repertoires in COVID-19. Repertoires were generated with immunoSEQ multiplex PCR, while TCRdb's copy carries only in-frame clones and drops some. The table lists about 72,000 clones, roughly 85% of them singletons. Sequenced sample: peripheral blood. These receptors originate from an elderly woman with acute or convalescent COVID-19.

V is TRBV5-1 and J is TRBJ1-4; 7 positions match TRBD1. Germline trimming cut 4 bases from V and 1 base from J; bases unmatched to any gene: 4. Germline CDR1 and CDR2: SGHRS and YFSETQ. The CDR3 spans 15 residues. CDR3 sequence: CASSPGGQTNEKLFF. CDR3 bases: TGCGCCAGCAGCCCAGGGGGACAAACTAATGAAAAACTGTTTTTT.

This clone appeared once. V and J are TRBV9 and TRBJ2-3, with a tentative D call TRBD2 (6 bases). The CDR3 has 15 residues. Trimming pared 4 bases from V and 0 bases from J, leaving 12 bases between. The germline V gene has CDR1 SGDLS and CDR2 YYNGEE. CDR3 residues: CASSPQRVSTDTQYF. CDR3 nucleotide sequence: TGTGCCAGCAGCCCTCAGCGGGTTAGCACAGATACGCAGTATTTT.

The V and J genes are TRBV9 and TRBJ2-7; TRBD2 is a possible D gene (5 bases). Between the trimmed V and J ends, which lost 0 bases and 5 bases, there was a span of 9 bases. Germline V gene sequence: CDR1 SGDLS, CDR2 YYNGEE. This CDR3 is built from 13 residues. The DNA for the CDR3 is TGTGCCAGCAGCGTAGATGCCGGGGACGAGCAGTACTTC. As protein: CASSVDAGDEQYF.

J is TRBJ1-4 and V is TRBV11-2; 7 positions match TRBD1. V was pared by 1 base and J by 8 bases, with 7 bases of the junction left unmatched. Germline loops: CDR1 SGHAT, CDR2 FQNNGV. The CDR3 covers 15 residues. This CDR3 is CASSLGQGDGEKLFF. CDR3 nucleotides: TGTGCCAGCAGCTTAGGACAGGGAGACGGGGAAAAACTGTTTTTT.

This chain uses TRBV5-5 with TRBJ2-7; 15 bases are shared with TRBD2. This CDR3 is built from 18 residues. The ends lost 0 bases at V and 7 bases at J; junction bases unmatched: 11. Germline V gene sequence: CDR1 SGHKS, CDR2 YYEKEE (reference sequence). DNA of the CDR3: TGTGCCAGCAGCTTGGGCGGACTAGCGGGAGGGTCCTCTTTGGAGCAGTACTTC. Its protein is CASSLGGLAGGSSLEQYF. The complete variable domain, with remaining parts taken from reference TRBV5-5 and TRBJ2-7, reads DAGVTQSPTHLIKTRGQQVTLRCSPISGHKSVSWYQQVLGQGPQFIFQYYEKEERGRGNFPDRFSARQFPNYSSELNVNALLLGDSALYLCASSLGGLAGGSSLEQYFGPGTRLTVT.

This clone has more than one count but fewer than ten. The chain couples TRBV5-6 to TRBJ1-1; D is perhaps TRBD1 (6 bases). CDR1 SGHDT and CDR2 YYEEEE come from the germline V gene. V was shortened by 2 bases and J by 1 base, with 9 bases between the two germline ends. The CDR3 covers 14 residues. CDR3 DNA sequence: TGTGCCAGCAGCTTCGGGACAACGAACACTGAAGCTTTCTTT. Protein sequence: CASSFGTTNTEAFF. The full variable domain, completed using reference TRBV5-6 and TRBJ1-1, is DAGVTQSPTHLIKTRGQQVTLRCSPKSGHDTVSWYQQALGQGPQFIFQYYEEEERQRGNFPDRFSGHQFPNYSSELNVNALLLGDSALYLCASSFGTTNTEAFFGQGTRLTVV.

V usage is TRBV6-1 and J usage is TRBJ2-2; 12 bases line up with TRBD2. The CDR3 has 18 amino acids. J gave up 5 bases and V 3 bases, and 10 bases lay outside the gene matches. Germline CDR1 and CDR2: MNHNS and SASEGT. This CDR3 is CASSEPGTSGLGTGELFF. In nucleotides, the CDR3 is TGTGCCAGCAGTGAGCCGGGGACTAGCGGGCTGGGAACCGGGGAGCTGTTTTTT.

The rearrangement links TRBV12-5 to TRBJ2-5; D unresolved. From germline, CDR1 is LGHNT and CDR2 FRNRAP. Trimming pared 5 bases from V and 3 bases from J, leaving 7 bases between. The CDR3 runs 12 residues. CDR3 region: CASGPTEETQYF. The CDR3 DNA reads as TGTGCTAGTGGTCCCACTGAAGAGACCCAGTACTTC.

CDR3 protein: CASSLDWAGGLNTEAFF. In nucleotides, the CDR3 is TGTGCCAGCAGCTTAGATTGGGCAGGGGGCTTGAACACTGAAGCTTTCTTT. This chain joins TRBV11-3 and TRBJ1-1, with 8 bases aligning to TRBD1. V trimming: 0 bases; J trimming: 0 bases; junction bases outside the gene matches: 6. This CDR3 region has 17 residues. Germline CDR1 reads SGHNT; CDR2 reads YENEEA.

The chain combines TRBV11-1 with TRBJ1-6, with D possibly being TRBD1 (6 bases). The CDR3 runs to 13 residues. Trimming took off 5 bases at V and 8 bases at J, with 10 bases between the two ends. Looked up from germline, CDR1 is SGHAT and CDR2 is FQDESV (reference sequence). DNA of the CDR3: TGTGCCAGCAGCCTAAAGGGGGATTCACCCCTCCACTTT. Translation: CASSLKGDSPLHF.

Regarding this clone: Other DNA sequences in the sample encode the same CDR3. The chain links TRBV6-5 to TRBJ2-7, with 8 bases matching TRBD1. Germline CDR1 is MNHEY and CDR2 is SVGAGI. The trim removed 4 bases at V and 6 bases at J, leaving 2 bases unmatched. The CDR3 covers 12 residues. The CDR3 protein is CASSLTGGEQYF. The DNA of the CDR3 is TGTGCCAGCAGTTTAACAGGGGGCGAGCAGTACTTC.

The chain has TRBV5-6 and TRBJ2-1; 11 bases map to TRBD1. Germline values: CDR1 SGHDT, CDR2 YYEEEE. V lost 4 bases to trimming and J lost 7 bases; unmatched junction nucleotides: 10. This CDR3 has 16 residues. CDR3 protein: CASSRKGQGVRNEQFF. Here the CDR3 DNA reads TGTGCCAGCAGCCGTAAGGGACAGGGGGTTAGGAATGAGCAGTTCTTC. Variable domain in full (rest from reference TRBV5-6 and TRBJ2-1): DAGVTQSPTHLIKTRGQQVTLRCSPKSGHDTVSWYQQALGQGPQFIFQYYEEEERQRGNFPDRFSGHQFPNYSSELNVNALLLGDSALYLCASSRKGQGVRNEQFFGPGTRLTVL.

This clone was seen a single time. The J gene is TRBJ1-5, the V gene TRBV5-1; 10 bases agree with TRBD1. CDR1 is SGHRS, CDR2 YFSETQ, per germline. This CDR3 has 15 amino acids. V lost 0 bases to trimming and J lost 5 bases; unmatched junction nucleotides: 2. The CDR3 region has the DNA TGCGCCAGCAGCTTGGGGGACAGGGGAGATCAGCCCCAGCATTTT. Residues: CASSLGDRGDQPQHF.

The V call is TRBV3-1 (or the pseudogene TRBV3-2), the J call TRBJ1-1, with 9 bases identical to TRBD1. This CDR3 contains 14 residues. Per the germline V gene, CDR1 is LGHDT and CDR2 is YNNKEL (reference sequence). After removal of 4 bases from V and 1 base from J, the junction contained 1 base not matched to a gene. The CDR3 nucleotides are TGTGCCAGCAGCCCGGACAGGGGGAACACTGAAGCTTTCTTT. This encodes CASSPDRGNTEAFF.

This chain uses TRBV5-1 with TRBJ1-5; possible D gene TRBD1, 6 bases. V was clipped by 0 bases and J by 0 bases, with 10 bases between them. CDR1 SGHRS and CDR2 YFSETQ come from the germline V gene. The CDR3 loop spans 16 amino acids. This CDR3 is CASSLGIGGSNQPQHF. The CDR3 nucleotides are TGCGCCAGCAGCTTGGGGATAGGGGGTAGCAATCAGCCCCAGCATTTT.

In its sample, this clone was seen a few times. This chain connects TRBV5-1 to TRBJ2-1, with TRBD2 matching 8 bases. With 6 bases clipped from V and 6 bases from J, the junction kept 5 bases outside the gene matches. CDR3 length: 13 amino acids. Germline loops: CDR1 SGHRS, CDR2 YFSETQ. The CDR3 loop is CASKKAGGNEQFF. The CDR3 DNA follows: TGCGCCAGCAAAAAGGCGGGGGGCAATGAGCAGTTCTTC.

The CDR3 DNA is TGCGCCAGCAGTGGGGCTATCCCCCCAGATACGCAGTATTTT. It encodes CASSGAIPPDTQYF. The V call is TRBV10-1, the J call TRBJ2-3; no clear D. There are 14 residues in the CDR3. CDR1 is WNHNN, CDR2 SYGVQD, per germline (reference sequence). The V gene lost 4 bases and the J gene lost 4 bases, with 12 bases spanning the gap.

A single count supports this clone. For the CDR3, the DNA is TGCGCCAGCAGCCAAGGCAGCTCCTATAATTCACCCCTCCACTTT. This codes for CASSQGSSYNSPLHF. The genes are TRBV4-1 and TRBJ1-6; D not resolved. V dropped 1 base and J dropped 0 bases, with 4 bases sitting between them. The CDR3 covers 15 residues. The germline CDR1 and CDR2 sequences are MGHRA and YSYEKL.

The chain joins TRBV19 to TRBJ1-1, with a possible D match to TRBD1 (6 bases). The V and J ends lost 4 bases and 4 bases respectively, with 13 bases between them. The V gene's germline CDR1 is LNHDA and CDR2 SQIVND (reference sequence). This CDR3 region has 14 residues. The CDR3: CASSKMGGGTEAFF. The CDR3 region has the DNA TGTGCCAGTAGTAAAATGGGAGGGGGCACTGAAGCTTTCTTT.

This clone was seen only once. The V call is TRBV14, the J call TRBJ1-3; TRBD1 agrees at 7 bases. Looked up from germline, CDR1 is SGHDN and CDR2 is FVKESK. V trimming: 0 bases; J trimming: 1 base; junction bases outside the gene matches: 15. CDR3 length: 20 amino acids. CDR3: CASSQDSAGQPFLSGNTIYF. The CDR3 DNA sequence: TGTGCCAGCAGCCAAGATTCGGCGGGACAGCCTTTCTTGTCTGGAAACACCATATATTTT.

The V and J genes are TRBV7-7 and TRBJ2-1; 9 bases agree with TRBD2. Trimming removed 2 bases from V and 7 bases from J; junction bases left unmatched: 6. Germline-derived CDR1 and CDR2 are SSHAT and FNYEAQ (reference sequence). This CDR3 contains 15 residues. The CDR3 loop is CASSLSPSGINEQFF. CDR3 bases: TGTGCCAGCAGCTTAAGTCCTAGCGGGATTAATGAGCAGTTCTTC.

The rearrangement links TRBV7-8 to TRBJ2-1, with 10 bases aligning to TRBD2. CDR3 length: 17 amino acids. The germline V gene encodes CDR1 SGHVS and CDR2 FQNEAQ. V lost 8 bases, J lost 8 bases, and 18 bases stayed unmatched. The CDR3 DNA reads as TGTGCCAGCGGTGGGCTAGCGGGAGCCGGCTCTATGGATGAGCAGTTCTTC. Protein sequence: CASGGLAGAGSMDEQFF.

The chain is built from TRBV7-9 and TRBJ1-4, with D unclear. The CDR3 is made up of 16 amino acids. Germline-derived CDR1 and CDR2 are SEHNR and FQNEAQ (reference sequence). Trimming stripped 5 bases from V and 9 bases from J, with 22 bases between. The CDR3 here is CASSPPGVNGMKKLFF. The CDR3 DNA sequence: TGTGCCAGCAGCCCCCCCGGGGTTAACGGCATGAAAAAACTGTTTTTT.

This clone was found a few times. The chain carries TRBV9 and TRBJ1-6; D might be TRBD1 (6 bases). Trimming removed 3 bases at V and 6 bases at J, with 13 bases between. CDR3 length equals 15 residues. Germline V gives CDR1 SGDLS, CDR2 YYNGEE. In nucleotides, the CDR3 is TGTGCCAGCAGCGCCAGGGGACCCAGTAATTCACCCCTCCACTTT. This codes for CASSARGPSNSPLHF.

The rearrangement joins TRBV5-4 to TRBJ2-7; a weak D match, TRBD2 (7 bases). V was shortened by 4 bases and J by 2 bases, with 19 bases between the two germline ends. Looked up from germline, CDR1 is SGHNT and CDR2 is YYREEE (reference sequence). The CDR3 consists of 16 residues. CDR3 nucleotides: TGTGCCAGCAGCCCCCGTGGGGGCGGGAGAACCTACGAGCAGTACTTC. Translated: CASSPRGGGRTYEQYF.

This rearrangement joins TRBV27 to TRBJ1-1; maybe TRBD1 (5 bases). This CDR3 region has 14 residues. Trimming removed 3 bases from V and 0 bases from J, with 8 bases in between. Germline lookup yields CDR1 MNHEY and CDR2 SMNVEV (reference sequence). The CDR3 sequence: CASSFGGVNTEAFF. CDR3 coding DNA: TGTGCCAGCAGTTTCGGGGGAGTGAACACTGAAGCTTTCTTT.

This clone came up once. The J gene is TRBJ1-2, the V gene TRBV5-1; 9 bases are a match to TRBD1. V shed 9 bases and J 6 bases; nucleotides not matched to a gene: 6. This CDR3 is built from 12 residues. Germline CDR1 is SGHRS and CDR2 is YFSETQ. The CDR3 sequence is CATSGQGDGYTF. As DNA, the CDR3 is TGCGCCACCTCGGGACAGGGTGATGGCTACACCTTC.